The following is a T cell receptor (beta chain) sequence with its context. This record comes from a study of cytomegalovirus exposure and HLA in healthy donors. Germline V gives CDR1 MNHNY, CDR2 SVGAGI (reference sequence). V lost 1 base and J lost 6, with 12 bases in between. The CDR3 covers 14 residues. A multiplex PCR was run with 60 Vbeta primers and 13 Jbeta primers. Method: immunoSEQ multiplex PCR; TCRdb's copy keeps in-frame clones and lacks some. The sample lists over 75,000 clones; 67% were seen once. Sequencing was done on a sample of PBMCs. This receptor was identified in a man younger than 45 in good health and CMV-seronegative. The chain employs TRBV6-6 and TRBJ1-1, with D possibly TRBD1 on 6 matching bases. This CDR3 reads CASSYYHGTSEAFF. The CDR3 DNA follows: TGTGCCAGCAGTTACTATCACGGGACATCTGAAGCTTTCTTT.